This entry concerns a single T cell receptor beta chain. The record originates from a study of blood T cell repertoires in COVID-19. The overall study: Sources were T cells, B-cell-depleted T cells, or PBMCs; the material itself was cDNA or gDNA.

Original analysis: Amplification from reference gene primers served as the basis for estimated nucleated cell counts. TCRdb's table, derived via immunoSEQ multiplex PCR, lists solely in-frame clones and lacks some. V and J calls and clone size are given by that table; D and trimming were obtained from the DNA. The data show some 230,000 clones, roughly 80% seen once. The clonotype was recovered from a woman aged 60-70 years who had recovered from COVID-19. Material: peripheral blood.

The chain's CDR3 is CASRPSGDSYNEQFF. The CDR3 bases are TGCGCCAGCAGGCCTAGCGGGGACTCCTACAATGAGCAGTTCTTC. The chain has TRBV4-1 and TRBJ2-1; 9 bases are a match to TRBD2. This CDR3 is built from 15 residues. Looked up from germline, CDR1 is MGHRA and CDR2 is YSYEKL. V dropped 6 bases and J dropped 0; count of bases not matched to a gene: 3.